This TCR beta chain comes out of a study of monozygotic twins with inflammatory bowel disease. Whole-study findings and limits: Healthy twins shared more clonotypes with others than IBD patients, most markedly active ones. Repertoire similarity was not found to differ between concordant and discordant twins, possibly from limited power.

A word on this clonotype: Its specificity is not known.

CDR1 WNHNN and CDR2 SYGVQD come from the germline V gene (reference sequence). The CDR3 loop spans 15 amino acids. Researchers used roughly 3.5 ug of total RNA for each TCR library. cDNA was produced in eight separate reactions per sample. Reanalyzing the 5' RACE reads, TCRdb keeps one entry per CDR3 protein, without DNA. The sample totals about 150,000 distinct CDR3 sequences. This clonotype originated in a human donor with ulcerative colitis or Crohn's disease, or a healthy co-twin of an affected twin (not recorded which). The specimen was blood. The chain uses TRBV10-1 and TRBJ1-5; the D call of TRBD1 rests on TCRdb alone, since no DNA is present to check it. CDR3 in amino acids: CASRNRDRGHLAQHF.